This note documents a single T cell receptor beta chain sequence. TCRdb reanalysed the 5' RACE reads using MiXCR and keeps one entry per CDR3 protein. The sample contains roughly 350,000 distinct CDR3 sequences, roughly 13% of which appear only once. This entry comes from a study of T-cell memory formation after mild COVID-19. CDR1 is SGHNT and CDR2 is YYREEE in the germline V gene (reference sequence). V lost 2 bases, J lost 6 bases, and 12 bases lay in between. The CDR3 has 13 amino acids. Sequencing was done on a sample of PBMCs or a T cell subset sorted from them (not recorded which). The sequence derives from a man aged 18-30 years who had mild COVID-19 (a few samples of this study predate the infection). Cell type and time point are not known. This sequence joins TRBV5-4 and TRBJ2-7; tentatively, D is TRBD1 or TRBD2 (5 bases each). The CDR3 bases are TGTGCCAGCAGCTTAAGGGGACGGGGCGAGCAGTACTTC. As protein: CASSLRGRGEQYF.